This is a list of T cell receptor beta chains from one sample in a study of memory CD4+ T cells and cytomegalovirus serostatus. The table came from immunoSEQ multiplex PCR; TCRdb's copy has only in-frame clones and leaves some out. Here the sample spans 38,000 or so clones, roughly 77% being singletons. The sequenced sample was memory CD4+ T cells from blood. Receptors were obtained from an adult in good health and CMV-seronegative. Each CDR3 is given with its conserved first and last residue. D genes are given only for firm matches. A clone size is listed for some rows: how often the clone was seen (once, few, many), or a class if it is expanded.

d_call	cdr3_length	v_call	clone_size	j_call	cdr3_nt	cdr3_aa
-	14	TRBV7-9	-	TRBJ2-1	TGTGCCAGCAGCTTAAACTTACCCTACAATGAGCAGTTCTTC	CASSLNLPYNEQFF
TRBD1	15	TRBV18	-	TRBJ1-2	TGTGCCAGCTCATTCGGACAGGGGGTGCACTATGGCTACACCTTC	CASSFGQGVHYGYTF
-	13	TRBV30	few	TRBJ1-6	TGTGCCTGGAGAGGCAGGGAAATTTCACCCCTCCACTTT	CAWRGREISPLHF
TRBD1	15	TRBV5-4	-	TRBJ1-1	TGTGCCAGCAGTATAGACAGGGGGCGCCGGGCTGAAGCTTTCTTT	CASSIDRGRRAEAFF
TRBD1	15	TRBV19	-	TRBJ1-2	TGTGCCAGTAGATCGGCGACAGGGGGAACCTATGGCTACACCTTC	CASRSATGGTYGYTF
TRBD1	15	TRBV27	-	TRBJ1-5	TGTGCCAGCAGTGACAAGGGACAGGGTCGTCAGCCCCAGCATTTT	CASSDKGQGRQPQHF
-	12	TRBV6-5	-	TRBJ1-1	TGTGCCAGCAGAACCCGGGGGACTGAAGCTTTCTTT	CASRTRGTEAFF
TRBD1	18	TRBV5-8	-	TRBJ2-3	TGTGCCAGCAGCCCACACACCGGGGACAGCATTTCATCTAATACGCAGTATTTT	CASSPHTGDSISSNTQYF
-	15	TRBV6-5	-	TRBJ1-1	TGTGCCAGCAGTTTCGGCGAAAGAGGGTACACTGAAGCTTTCTTT	CASSFGERGYTEAFF
TRBD2	17	TRBV4-2	-	TRBJ2-5	TGTGCCAGCAGCCAAGACGGGTGGAGGACTAGCGGGGGGGATTTGCACTTC	CASSQDGWRTSGGDLHF
-	14	TRBV7-3	-	TRBJ2-6	TGTGCCAGCAGCTCAAGCTCTGGGGCCAACGTCCTGACTTTC	CASSSSSGANVLTF
-	17	TRBV4-2	-	TRBJ2-5	TGTGCCAGCAGCCAAGATATTTTCAGGGGGGCCGCGGAGACCCAGTACTTC	CASSQDIFRGAAETQYF
-	13	TRBV28	-	TRBJ1-2	TGTGCCAGCAGTTTTCGGGTTAACTATGGCTACACCTTC	CASSFRVNYGYTF
TRBD1	17	TRBV7-9	few	TRBJ1-2	TGTGCCAGCAGCTTAGAGGGGACAGGGGGCTCTAACTATGGCTACACCTTC	CASSLEGTGGSNYGYTF
-	14	TRBV5-1	-	TRBJ1-4	TGCGCCAGCAGCTACACAAACCCGAATGAAAAACTGTTTTTT	CASSYTNPNEKLFF
-	16	TRBV4-2	-	TRBJ2-7	TGTGCCAGCAGCCCAGGGACCGGGGCGCTTCGCTACGAGCAGTACTTC	CASSPGTGALRYEQYF
-	15	TRBV18	-	TRBJ1-2	TGTGCCAGCTCACCCCGGACAGATTTTAACTATGGCTACACCTTC	CASSPRTDFNYGYTF
TRBD1	13	TRBV19	-	TRBJ2-3	TGTGCCAGTTCCAGGGGGCTCGCAGATACGCAGTATTTT	CASSRGLADTQYF
-	14	TRBV27	-	TRBJ2-1	TGTGCCAGCAGTTACGGGAGCCCGGGCCATGAGCAGTTCTTC	CASSYGSPGHEQFF
TRBD1	14	TRBV18	-	TRBJ2-7	TGTGCCAGCTCACCACCTACGGACAGGGGCGAGCAGTACTTC	CASSPPTDRGEQYF
-	13	TRBV10-3	few	TRBJ1-6	TGTGCCATCCGCCCCGGGGTCGGTTCACCCCTCCACTTT	CAIRPGVGSPLHF
-	14	TRBV10-3	-	TRBJ2-1	TGTGCCATCAGTGGCCAGGGGACCTACAATGAGCAGTTCTTC	CAISGQGTYNEQFF
TRBD1	15	TRBV30	-	TRBJ2-5	TGTGCCTCGGATACCGGGACAGGGGCCCAAGAGACCCAGTACTTC	CASDTGTGAQETQYF
TRBD1	19	TRBV5-1	-	TRBJ1-5	TGCGCCACCACGATAATCCTGGACCGGGACAGGGGACTCCATCAGCCCCAGCATTTT	CATTIILDRDRGLHQPQHF
TRBD1	19	TRBV4-2	-	TRBJ1-5	TGTGCCAGCAGCCAAGATAGAGGAGGGGGCACTAATAGCAATCAGCCCCAGCATTTT	CASSQDRGGGTNSNQPQHF
TRBD1	16	TRBV7-2	few	TRBJ1-2	TGTGCCAGCAGCCCAAGCGGTATGGGACAGTCTTATGGCTACACCTTC	CASSPSGMGQSYGYTF
-	14	TRBV9	-	TRBJ1-2	TGTGCCAGCAGCGTAGGCCCAGGAAGCTATGGCTACACCTTC	CASSVGPGSYGYTF
TRBD2	14	TRBV7-9	once	TRBJ2-1	TGTGCCAGCAGCTTACCGGGGGGGTACAATGAGCAGTTCTTC	CASSLPGGYNEQFF
TRBD1	12	TRBV7-2	once	TRBJ2-7	TGTGCCAGCAGCCCGACAGGGTACGAGCAGTACTTC	CASSPTGYEQYF
TRBD2	17	TRBV7-6	-	TRBJ2-1	TGTGCCAGCAGCTTAGCGCGTGGACTAGCGGGGTACAATGAGCAGTTCTTC	CASSLARGLAGYNEQFF
-	13	TRBV11-2	-	TRBJ1-1	TGTGCCAGCAGCTTAAACGGATACACTGAAGCTTTCTTT	CASSLNGYTEAFF
-	15	TRBV27	-	TRBJ2-7	TGTGCCAGCAGTTTATGGCGACCCGGACCCTACGAGCAGTACTTC	CASSLWRPGPYEQYF